The 18 T cell receptor beta chains given below trace back to one sample, sequenced in a study of neurological immune-mediated disorders. Time point indicated: technical triplicate 1. TCRdb re-derived calls from the 5' RACE reads in MiXCR, one entry per CDR3 protein. The data contain some 25,000 distinct CDR3 sequences, under 15% of them seen just once; the ten biggest clones take up less than 6%. The sequencing input was CD4+ T cells from blood. These receptor sequences come from a female donor with HTLV-1-associated myelopathy (HAM/TSP).

This chain uses TRBV5-6 with TRBJ2-1; D might be TRBD1 (5 bases). Trimming stripped 4 bases from V and 0 bases from J, with 11 bases between. Germline V lookup: CDR1 SGHDT, CDR2 YYEEEE. The CDR3 sequence is 15 residues long. The CDR3 DNA reads TGTGCCAGCAGCCCAGGACACCCCTCCTACAATGAGCAGTTCTTC. It is translated as CASSPGHPSYNEQFF.

This clonotype was observed many times. The rearrangement joins TRBV20-1 to TRBJ2-1; maybe TRBD1 (6 bases). Germline V gene data show CDR1 as DFQATT and CDR2 as SNEGSKA (reference sequence). This CDR3 has 15 amino acids. V gave up 0 bases and J gave up 10 bases, with 19 bases separating them. CDR3 region: CSARDGTRGWGEQFF. The CDR3 DNA reads TGCAGTGCTAGAGATGGAACTAGGGGGTGGGGGGAGCAGTTCTTC.

This clonotype was observed once. The CDR3 protein is CASSLDVIREGLNEQFF. The CDR3 DNA follows: TGCGCCAGCAGCTTGGACGTGATTAGGGAGGGCCTGAATGAGCAGTTCTTC. The rearrangement uses TRBV5-1 and TRBJ2-1; 7 bases are shared with TRBD2. The CDR3 has 17 residues. The trim removed 0 bases at V and 7 bases at J, leaving 13 bases unmatched. CDR1 is SGHRS and CDR2 is YFSETQ in the germline V gene. The whole variable domain, remainder taken from reference TRBV5-1 and TRBJ2-1, is KAGVTQTPRYLIKTRGQQVTLSCSPISGHRSVSWYQQTPGQGLQFLFEYFSETQRNKGNFPGRFSGRQFSNSRSEMNVSTLELGDSALYLCASSLDVIREGLNEQFFGPGTRLTVL.

At least ten counts were recorded for this clonotype. The V call is TRBV12-3 or TRBV12-4, the J call TRBJ1-3, with TRBD1 identical over 8 bases. V was pared by 6 bases and J by 0 bases, with 4 bases of the junction left unmatched. This CDR3 has 15 amino acids. CDR3 residues: CASRGGQDSGNTIYF. The CDR3 DNA reads TGTGCCAGCAGGGGGGGACAGGACTCTGGAAACACCATATATTTT.

Many counts were recorded for this clonotype. This sequence joins TRBV10-3 and TRBJ2-7; 9 nucleotides agree with TRBD2. V was pared by 10 bases and J by 4 bases, with 11 bases of the junction left unmatched. The germline V gene has CDR1 ENHRY and CDR2 SYGVKD. There are 14 residues in the CDR3. The CDR3 region is CATSLAGEGYEQYF. Here the CDR3 DNA reads TGTGCCACCTCATTAGCGGGAGAAGGGTACGAGCAGTACTTC.

This clonotype was counted at least ten times. This chain joins TRBV3-1 and TRBJ2-4, with D hard to call. Germline V gene sequence: CDR1 LGHDT, CDR2 YNNKEL (reference sequence). This CDR3 has 15 amino acids. Trimming removed 2 bases from V and 1 base from J, with 9 bases in between. The DNA of the CDR3 is TGTGCCAGCAGCCAACTGGTGGGGGCCAAAAACATTCAGTACTTC. It yields the protein CASSQLVGAKNIQYF.

This clonotype was seen many times. The chain carries TRBV9 and TRBJ2-7; TRBD2 agrees at 9 bases. The CDR3 length is 15 residues. V gave up 4 bases and J gave up 3 bases; unmatched junction bases: 8. Per the germline V gene, CDR1 is SGDLS and CDR2 is YYNGEE. DNA of the CDR3: TGTGCCAGCAGCTCCCAAGCGGGAGGTGACTACGAGCAGTACTTC. This sequence encodes CASSSQAGGDYEQYF.

The CDR3 bases are TGTGCCAGCAGCCAAGTCTCACAGGGGGTTGAAGGGGAGCTGTTTTTT. Translating gives CASSQVSQGVEGELFF. The chain links TRBV3-1 to TRBJ2-2, with 8 bases lining up with TRBD1. Unmatched junction bases numbered 9, after V lost 1 base and J lost 8 bases. Germline CDR1 reads LGHDT; CDR2 reads YNNKEL (reference sequence). This CDR3 has 16 amino acids.

Note on this clonotype: One end of the junction fails to match germline, which may point to a read error. The rearrangement links TRBV6-5 to TRBJ2-7; no definite D call. Germline V CDR1 and CDR2: MNHEY, SVGAGI. The CDR3 length is 13 residues. In nucleotides, the CDR3 is TGTGCCAGCAGTTACGACTCGAACTACAAGCAGTACTTC. It encodes CASSYDSNYKQYF.

There are many counts of this clonotype. CDR3 sequence: CASSLLGEVGGYTF. The CDR3 bases are TGTGCCAGCAGTCTCCTCGGGGAGGTTGGCGGCTACACCTTC. The chain couples TRBV2 to TRBJ1-2; no reliable D call. This CDR3 comprises 14 residues. The germline V and J ends were trimmed by 5 bases and 8 bases, with 18 bases remaining between them. CDR1 SNHLY and CDR2 FYNNEI come from the germline V gene.

The table lists this clonotype with many counts. This chain links TRBV5-1 with TRBJ2-5; the D is unclear. The CDR3 is made up of 12 amino acids. Trimming stripped 0 bases from V and 5 bases from J, with 5 bases between. The germline CDR1 and CDR2 sequences are SGHRS and YFSETQ. CDR3 DNA sequence: TGCGCCAGCAGCTTGGCCTATGAGACCCAGTACTTC. It encodes CASSLAYETQYF.

At least ten counts were recorded for this clonotype. V is TRBV6-1 and J is TRBJ1-6; unclear D gene. The germline V gene encodes CDR1 MNHNS and CDR2 SASEGT. Trimming pared 8 bases from V and 5 bases from J, leaving 10 bases between. The CDR3 covers 13 residues. The CDR3 spells CASSGLHNSPLHF. The DNA for the CDR3 is TGTGCCAGCTCGGGGTTACATAATTCACCCCTCCACTTT.

This clonotype was found many times. This chain connects TRBV9 to TRBJ2-1; 7 bases agree with TRBD1. Trimming cost V 0 bases and J 6 bases; bases outside gene matches: 3. The CDR3 extends over 14 amino acids. Germline loops: CDR1 SGDLS, CDR2 YYNGEE. The CDR3 DNA is TGTGCCAGCAGCGTAGAGGCAGGGGGCAATGAGCAGTTCTTC. Encoded protein: CASSVEAGGNEQFF.

This clonotype was counted ten times or more. The chain has TRBV20-1 and TRBJ2-1; 16 bases are a match to TRBD2. Germline CDR1 DFQATT, CDR2 SNEGSKA (reference sequence). V lost 5 bases and J lost 7; bases outside the gene matches: 8. This CDR3 spans 16 amino acids. As DNA, the CDR3 is TGCAGTGCTGAAACGGGACTAGCGGGAGGGCTGAATGAGCAGTTCTTC. Protein sequence: CSAETGLAGGLNEQFF.

In this sample, this clonotype turned up many times. The V and J genes are TRBV7-2 and TRBJ2-3; the match to TRBD2 covers 9 bases. The V and J ends lost 1 base and 6 bases, in that order; junction bases with no gene match: 5. CDR1 SGHTA and CDR2 FQGNSA come from the germline V gene. This CDR3 is 15 amino acids long. The CDR3 protein is CASSLVGSGGDTQYF. The CDR3 nucleotides are TGTGCCAGCAGCTTAGTAGGTAGCGGGGGTGATACGCAGTATTTT.

There are many counts of this clonotype. This sequence joins TRBV5-6 and TRBJ1-2; TRBD1 agrees at 8 bases. The V gene's germline CDR1 is SGHDT and CDR2 YYEEEE. The CDR3 extends over 13 amino acids. With V trimmed by 2 bases and J by 14 bases, 11 bases remained unmatched. The CDR3 region has the DNA TGTGCCAGCAGCTTCCTCGGGACAGGAGGGGAGACCTTC. This translates into CASSFLGTGGETF. Variable domain in full (rest from reference TRBV5-6 and TRBJ1-2): DAGVTQSPTHLIKTRGQQVTLRCSPKSGHDTVSWYQQALGQGPQFIFQYYEEEERQRGNFPDRFSGHQFPNYSSELNVNALLLGDSALYLCASSFLGTGGETFGSGTRLTVV.

This clonotype showed up many times. J is TRBJ2-3 and V is TRBV20-1; 7 bases match TRBD2. The CDR3 loop spans 14 amino acids. V lost 6 bases, J lost 3 bases, and 9 bases stayed unmatched. CDR1 is DFQATT and CDR2 is SNEGSKA in the germline V gene (reference sequence). The CDR3 spells CSAPPPGGTDTQYF. CDR3 nucleotides: TGCAGTGCCCCCCCCCCGGGGGGTACAGATACGCAGTATTTT.

In its sample, this clonotype was seen many times. CDR3 in DNA: TGCGCCAGCAGCCCTGGACAGAAGCTCTCACCCCTCCACTTT. Its translation is CASSPGQKLSPLHF. The chain has TRBV5-1 and TRBJ1-6; the D gene is possibly TRBD1 (6 bases). This CDR3 comprises 14 residues. Trimming took off 4 bases at V and 10 bases at J, with 15 bases between the two ends. CDR1 and CDR2 from the germline V gene are SGHRS and YFSETQ.